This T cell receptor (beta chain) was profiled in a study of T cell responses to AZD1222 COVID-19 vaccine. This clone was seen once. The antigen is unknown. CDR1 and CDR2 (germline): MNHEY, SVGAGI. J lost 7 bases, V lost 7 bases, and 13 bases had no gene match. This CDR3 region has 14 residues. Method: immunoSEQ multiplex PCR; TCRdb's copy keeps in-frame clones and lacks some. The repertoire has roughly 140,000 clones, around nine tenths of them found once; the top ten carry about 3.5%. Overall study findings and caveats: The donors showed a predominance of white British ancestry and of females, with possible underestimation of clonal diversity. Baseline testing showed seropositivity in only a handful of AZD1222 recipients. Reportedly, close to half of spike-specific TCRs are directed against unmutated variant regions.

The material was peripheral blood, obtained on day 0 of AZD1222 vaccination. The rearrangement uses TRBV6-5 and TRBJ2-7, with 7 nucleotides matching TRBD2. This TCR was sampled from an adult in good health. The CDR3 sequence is CASKPRGLAEEQYF. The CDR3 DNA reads TGTGCCAGCAAACCCCGGGGCCTAGCGGAAGAGCAGTACTTC.